These 8 T cell receptor beta chains were sequenced from one sample in a study of response to subunit inactivated influenza vaccine. MiXCR was run by TCRdb on the RT-PCR reads, yielding one entry per CDR3 protein. The table lists 550,000 to 800,000 distinct CDR3 sequences, approximately 13% of them singletons, with roughly 6.4% in the top ten. This material consisted of PBMCs from blood, taken 14 days before vaccination. These receptors were taken from a man between 45 and 60 years old who received an inactivated influenza vaccine.

The chain employs TRBV6-5 and TRBJ1-1; 7 bases match TRBD1. With 3 bases clipped from V and 5 bases from J, the junction kept 12 bases outside the gene matches. The CDR3 runs 16 residues. Germline values: CDR1 MNHEY, CDR2 SVGAGI. The DNA of the CDR3 is TGTGCCAGCAGTTATCTGATCGGGGGCAGGGGGACTGAAGCTTTCTTT. Encoded protein: CASSYLIGGRGTEAFF.

This clonotype was counted only a few times. The rearrangement uses TRBV12-3 or TRBV12-4 and TRBJ2-3; 14 bases line up with TRBD2. V shed 3 bases and J 2 bases; nucleotides not matched to a gene: 13. The CDR3 contains 20 residues. For the CDR3, the DNA is TGTGCCAGCAGTTTCGAGATTGGACTAGCGGGAGGTGGGGACACAGATACGCAGTATTTT. Translation: CASSFEIGLAGGGDTDTQYF.

The chain is built from TRBV28 and TRBJ1-5; TRBD1 agrees at 9 bases. Trimming at V came to 2 bases and at J to 2 bases, leaving 7 bases not matched to a gene. Germline V gene sequence: CDR1 MDHEN, CDR2 SYDVKM. The CDR3 is 17 amino acids. This chain's CDR3 is CASSLKRTGVGNQPQHF. CDR3 nucleotides: TGTGCCAGCAGTTTAAAGAGGACAGGGGTTGGCAATCAGCCCCAGCATTTT.

This chain joins TRBV3-1 and TRBJ1-2; maybe TRBD1 (6 bases). The length of the CDR3 is 13 residues. Germline V gene lookup returns CDR1 LGHDT and CDR2 YNNKEL (reference sequence). Trimming shortened V by 1 base and J by 6 bases, and 9 bases separated the two germline ends. CDR3 sequence reads: CASSQGGGHGYTF. The CDR3 bases are TGTGCCAGCAGCCAAGGCGGGGGGCATGGCTACACCTTC.

This clonotype appeared many times. This chain links TRBV27 with TRBJ2-5; the D gene could be TRBD1 or TRBD2 (5 bases each). The CDR3 extends over 15 amino acids. CDR1 is MNHEY and CDR2 is SMNVEV in the germline V gene (reference sequence). Trimming took 3 bases from V and 5 from J, leaving 16 bases between them. The CDR3 sequence is CASSLRGAPWETQYF. The DNA of the CDR3 is TGTGCCAGCAGTTTGAGGGGCGCGCCTTGGGAGACCCAGTACTTC.

V and J are TRBV5-1 and TRBJ1-1; the match to TRBD1 covers 9 bases. Germline V CDR1 and CDR2: SGHRS, YFSETQ. The CDR3 has 15 amino acids. J lost 3 bases, V lost 5 bases, and 8 bases had no gene match. The CDR3 DNA sequence: TGCGCCAGCAGGGAACAGGGGGCAAGCGACACTGAAGCTTTCTTT. Protein product: CASREQGASDTEAFF. Full variable domain (rest looked up from reference TRBV5-1 and TRBJ1-1): KAGVTQTPRYLIKTRGQQVTLSCSPISGHRSVSWYQQTPGQGLQFLFEYFSETQRNKGNFPGRFSGRQFSNSRSEMNVSTLELGDSALYLCASREQGASDTEAFFGQGTRLTVV.

The V and J genes are TRBV6-1 and TRBJ2-7; tentatively, D is TRBD2 (5 bases). CDR1 and CDR2 (germline): MNHNS, SASEGT. V was pared by 3 bases and J by 5 bases, with 23 bases between. CDR3 length equals 17 residues. CDR3 in DNA: TGTGCCAGCAGTGAGAGGGAGTACAGCGTAGTCCTAAACGAGCAGTACTTC. It encodes CASSEREYSVVLNEQYF.

In this sample, this clonotype turned up a few times. V and J are TRBV12-3 or TRBV12-4 and TRBJ2-7; D possibly corresponds to TRBD2 (6 bases). Trimming left V 7 bases short and J 0 bases short, with 10 bases between. The CDR3 length is 13 residues. The CDR3, as DNA: TGTGCCAGCACCCCGGGAGTCTCCTACGAGCAGTACTTC. This translates into CASTPGVSYEQYF.